This section outlines one T cell receptor (beta chain) sequence together with its context. The data belong to a study of blood T cell repertoires in COVID-19. Background on the study: The study drew acute and convalescent COVID-19 samples from the United States, Italy and Spain. In each case, the material was cDNA or gDNA derived from T cells, B-cell-depleted T cells, or PBMCs.

This table comes from immunoSEQ multiplex PCR, and its TCRdb copy is limited to in-frame clones, with some not included. Of roughly 130,000 clones in the sample, about 88% are singletons; the top ten hold 2.5% to 3%. Material: peripheral blood. This sequence was found in a human donor with COVID-19, enrolled during active disease. The donor label of this sample is uncertain.

CDR3 sequence (DNA): TGTGCCAGCTATAGGGGCGCTAGCTCCTACAATGAGCAGTTCTTC. As protein: CASYRGASSYNEQFF. The chain recombines TRBV2 with TRBJ2-1; D might be TRBD1 (5 bases). CDR3 length: 15 amino acids. V shed 8 bases and J shed 0 bases, with 14 bases lying between them. Germline CDR1 is SNHLY and CDR2 is FYNNEI.